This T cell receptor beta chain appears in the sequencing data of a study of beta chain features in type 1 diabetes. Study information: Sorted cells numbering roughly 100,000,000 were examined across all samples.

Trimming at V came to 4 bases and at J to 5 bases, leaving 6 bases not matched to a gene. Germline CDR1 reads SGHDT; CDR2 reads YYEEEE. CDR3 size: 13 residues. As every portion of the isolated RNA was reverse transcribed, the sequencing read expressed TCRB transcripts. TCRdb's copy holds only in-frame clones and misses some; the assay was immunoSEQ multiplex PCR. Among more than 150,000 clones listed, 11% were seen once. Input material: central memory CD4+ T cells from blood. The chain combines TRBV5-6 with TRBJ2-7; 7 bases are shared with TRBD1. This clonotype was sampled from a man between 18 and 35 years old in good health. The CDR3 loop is CASSPGTANEQYF. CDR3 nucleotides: TGTGCCAGCAGCCCCGGGACAGCGAACGAGCAGTACTTC. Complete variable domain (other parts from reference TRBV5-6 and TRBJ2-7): DAGVTQSPTHLIKTRGQQVTLRCSPKSGHDTVSWYQQALGQGPQFIFQYYEEEERQRGNFPDRFSGHQFPNYSSELNVNALLLGDSALYLCASSPGTANEQYFGPGTRLTVT.